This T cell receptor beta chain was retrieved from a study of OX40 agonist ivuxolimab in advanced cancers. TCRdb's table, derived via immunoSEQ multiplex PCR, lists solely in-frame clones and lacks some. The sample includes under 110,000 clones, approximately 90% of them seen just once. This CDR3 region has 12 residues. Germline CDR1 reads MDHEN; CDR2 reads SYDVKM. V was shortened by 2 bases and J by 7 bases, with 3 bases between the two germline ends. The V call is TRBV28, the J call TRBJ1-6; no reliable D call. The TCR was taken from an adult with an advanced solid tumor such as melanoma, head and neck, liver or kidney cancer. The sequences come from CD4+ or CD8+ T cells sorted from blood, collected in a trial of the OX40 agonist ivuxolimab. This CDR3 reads CASSLINSPLHF. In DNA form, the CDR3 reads TGTGCCAGCAGTTTAATAAATTCACCCCTCCACTTT.